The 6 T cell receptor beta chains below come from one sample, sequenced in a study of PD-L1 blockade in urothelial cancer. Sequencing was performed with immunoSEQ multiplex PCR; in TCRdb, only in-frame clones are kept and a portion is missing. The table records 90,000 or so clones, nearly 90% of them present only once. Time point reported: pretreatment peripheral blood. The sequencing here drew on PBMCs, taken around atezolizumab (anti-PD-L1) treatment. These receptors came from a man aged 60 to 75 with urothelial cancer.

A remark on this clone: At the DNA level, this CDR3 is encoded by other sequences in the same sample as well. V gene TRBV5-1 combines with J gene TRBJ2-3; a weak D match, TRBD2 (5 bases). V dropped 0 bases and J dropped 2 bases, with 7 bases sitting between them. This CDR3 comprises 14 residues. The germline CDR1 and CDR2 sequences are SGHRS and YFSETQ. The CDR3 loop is CASSLGGSTDTQYF. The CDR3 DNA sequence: TGCGCCAGCAGCTTGGGCGGGTCCACAGATACGCAGTATTTT.

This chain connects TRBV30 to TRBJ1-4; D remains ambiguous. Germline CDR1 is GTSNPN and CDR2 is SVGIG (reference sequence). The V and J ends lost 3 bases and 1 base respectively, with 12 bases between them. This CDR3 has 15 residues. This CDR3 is CAWSQGGLTNEKLFF. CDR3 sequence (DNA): TGTGCCTGGAGCCAAGGAGGATTAACTAATGAAAAACTGTTTTTT.

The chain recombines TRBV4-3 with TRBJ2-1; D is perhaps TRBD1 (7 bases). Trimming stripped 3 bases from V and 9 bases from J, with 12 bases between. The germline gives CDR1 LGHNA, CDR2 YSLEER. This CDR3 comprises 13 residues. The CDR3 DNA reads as TGCGCCAGCAGCCAGGGCGGGACAGCTGAGCAGTTCTTC. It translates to CASSQGGTAEQFF.

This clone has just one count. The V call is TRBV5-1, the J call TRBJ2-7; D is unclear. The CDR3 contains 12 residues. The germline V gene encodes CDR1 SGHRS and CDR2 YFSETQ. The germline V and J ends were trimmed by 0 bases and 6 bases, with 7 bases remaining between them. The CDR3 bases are TGCGCCAGCAGCTTGGAGCTAGGCGAGCAGTACTTC. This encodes CASSLELGEQYF.

This CDR3 reads CASRGTGGPGGETQYF. For the CDR3, the DNA is TGCGCCAGCAGAGGAACGGGAGGGCCGGGCGGTGAGACCCAGTACTTC. The chain recombines TRBV10-1 with TRBJ2-5, with TRBD2 identical over 8 bases. The germline CDR1 and CDR2 sequences are WNHNN and SYGVQD (reference sequence). J was trimmed by 5 bases and V by 6 bases; bases with no gene match: 14. This CDR3 has 16 residues.

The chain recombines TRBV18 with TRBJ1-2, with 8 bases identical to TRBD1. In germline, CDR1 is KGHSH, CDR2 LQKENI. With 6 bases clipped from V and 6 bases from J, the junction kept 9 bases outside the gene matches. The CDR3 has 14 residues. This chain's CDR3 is CASSSDRGENGYTF. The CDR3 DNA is TGTGCCAGCTCCTCCGACAGGGGAGAGAATGGCTACACCTTC.